This T cell receptor beta chain was sequenced for a study of T cells in Graves' hyperthyroidism and ophthalmopathy. Study-level results: Progression to ophthalmopathy was predicted a median of approximately 6.4 months early. Appearing also in blood were most of the thyroid clonotypes expanded above 0.001.

TCR beta CDR3 sequences were amplified from RNA transcripts. The HTBI primer set drove a first-round RT-PCR of the TCR CDR3. TCRdb redid the calling of the multiplex PCR reads with MiXCR, one entry per CDR3 protein. This table has 600,000 or so distinct CDR3 sequences, about half appearing once. When ophthalmopathy did not progress within 18 months, Graves' hyperthyroidism was considered stable. In regard to this clonotype: Its antigen is unknown.

The sequence was collected from a woman in her late teens or twenties with Graves' hyperthyroidism. Sequencing was done on a sample of peripheral blood or thyroid tissue (not recorded which).

In nucleotides, the CDR3 is TGTGCCAGCAGTTACGTGGGCCTAGCCTGCGAGCAGTACTTC. As protein: CASSYVGLACEQYF. V and J are TRBV6-2 or TRBV6-3 and TRBJ2-7, with D perhaps TRBD2 (5 bases). V was pared by 2 bases and J by 6 bases, with 14 bases between. Germline CDR1 and CDR2: MNHEY and SVGEGT. There are 14 residues in the CDR3.